A single sample gave rise to the 22 T cell receptor beta chains below, sequenced in a study of CD8 T cells in Susac syndrome. Random-hexamer reverse transcription was applied to 0.5 to 1 ug RNA. Each CDR3 protein is one row after TCRdb ran MiXCR on the immunoSEQ multiplex PCR reads. The sample holds approximately 220,000 distinct CDR3 sequences, 92% seen once. Sequencing was done on a sample of CD8+ T cells from PBMCs. The receptors shown here come from a human donor with multiple sclerosis.

The chain couples TRBV19 to TRBJ1-1; tentatively, D is TRBD1 (5 bases). Trimming shortened V by 8 bases and J by 1 base, and 20 bases separated the two germline ends. Germline CDR1 is LNHDA and CDR2 is SQIVND (reference sequence). This CDR3 contains 16 residues. The CDR3 DNA follows: TGTGCCAGTTCGTGGGGGAACAGCCTGAGGAACACTGAAGCTTTCTTT. Translating it yields CASSWGNSLRNTEAFF.

The V and J genes are TRBV28 and TRBJ1-5, with D possibly TRBD1 on 5 matching bases. The V end lost 6 bases, the J end lost 12 bases, and 30 bases lay between the germline ends. Looked up from germline, CDR1 is MDHEN and CDR2 is SYDVKM. The CDR3 is 17 residues long. CDR3 region: CASSDGTRELNQPLQHF. Here the CDR3 DNA reads TGTGCCAGCAGCGATGGGACTAGGGAGTTAAATCAGCCCCTCCAGCATTTT.

The V and J genes are TRBV6-5 and TRBJ2-1, with D maybe TRBD2 (6 bases). Trimming left V 4 bases short and J 0 bases short, with 16 bases between. Germline V lookup: CDR1 MNHEY, CDR2 SVGAGI. The CDR3 is made up of 17 amino acids. As DNA, the CDR3 is TGTGCCAGCAGTTTTTTCCGGGACTCCCTCTCCTACAATGAGCAGTTCTTC. Its translation is CASSFFRDSLSYNEQFF.

V usage is TRBV20-1 and J usage is TRBJ2-7, with D perhaps matching TRBD2 (6 bases). V dropped 2 bases and J dropped 2 bases, with 10 bases sitting between them. CDR1 and CDR2 (germline): DFQATT, SNEGSKA (reference sequence). The CDR3 sequence is 13 residues long. The CDR3 DNA reads TGCAGTGCTAGACGGGAGCCAACCTACGAGCAGTACTTC. Amino acids: CSARREPTYEQYF.

The chain carries TRBV27 and TRBJ1-2; D gene uncertain. The CDR3 sequence is 14 residues long. The V and J ends lost 5 bases and 8 bases respectively, with 18 bases between them. Germline-derived CDR1 and CDR2 are MNHEY and SMNVEV (reference sequence). The CDR3: CASSPTHGRAGYTF. The CDR3 DNA reads as TGTGCCAGCAGTCCTACACACGGGAGAGCAGGCTACACCTTC.

The genes are TRBV4-1 and TRBJ2-7, with D tentatively TRBD1 (6 bases). Germline lookup yields CDR1 MGHRA and CDR2 YSYEKL. Trimming pared 1 base from V and 5 bases from J, leaving 21 bases between. The CDR3 runs to 17 residues. CDR3 amino acids: CASSQVLGQRTGHEQYF. The CDR3 DNA reads TGCGCCAGCAGCCAAGTTCTCGGACAGCGGACCGGTCACGAGCAGTACTTC.

This clonotype was counted a single time. The chain uses TRBV3-1 and TRBJ1-2; D remains ambiguous. The CDR3 sequence is 13 residues long. Germline-derived CDR1 and CDR2 are LGHDT and YNNKEL (reference sequence). V lost 0 bases to trimming and J lost 3 bases, with 5 bases between them. CDR3 loop: CASSQDGYYGYTF. The CDR3 bases are TGTGCCAGCAGCCAAGACGGTTACTATGGCTACACCTTC.

The chain carries TRBV7-3 and TRBJ2-5, with D possibly matching TRBD2 (5 bases). Trimming left V 10 bases short and J 5 bases short, with 29 bases between. Germline CDR1 is SGHTA and CDR2 is FQGTGA. This CDR3 has 17 amino acids. As DNA, the CDR3 is TGTGCCAACCCCGTTCACAGAGAAGGAGGTGATGATGAGACCCAGTACTTC. Protein sequence: CANPVHREGGDDETQYF.

The V call is TRBV6-1, the J call TRBJ2-5, with D possibly matching TRBD1 (5 bases). Germline V CDR1 and CDR2: MNHNS, SASEGT. The V and J ends lost 2 bases and 4 bases respectively, with 14 bases between them. The CDR3 contains 15 residues. The CDR3 sequence: CASSEFQGLGETQYF. CDR3 bases: TGTGCCAGCAGTGAATTCCAGGGTCTTGGAGAGACCCAGTACTTC.

The J gene is TRBJ2-5, the V gene TRBV30; 7 bases line up with TRBD1. J lost 0 bases, V lost 1 base, and 8 bases had no gene match. The length of the CDR3 is 16 residues. CDR1 and CDR2 (germline): GTSNPN, SVGIG (reference sequence). The CDR3 is CAWSDGTVSYQETQYF. In nucleotides, the CDR3 is TGTGCCTGGAGTGACGGGACAGTGTCGTACCAAGAGACCCAGTACTTC.

CDR3: CASSYPSGLLNTEAFF. CDR3 DNA sequence: TGTGCCAGCAGTTACCCCTCAGGGCTGCTGAACACTGAAGCTTTCTTT. V is TRBV6-2 or TRBV6-3 and J is TRBJ1-1, with D possibly matching TRBD1 (5 bases). The CDR3 has 16 amino acids. Trimming pared 2 bases from V and 0 bases from J, leaving 13 bases between. Germline CDR1 is MNHEY and CDR2 is SVGEGT.

The chain recombines TRBV20-1 with TRBJ1-2; D unclear. The length of the CDR3 is 16 residues. The germline gives CDR1 DFQATT, CDR2 SNEGSKA (reference sequence). Trimming stripped 3 bases from V and 5 bases from J, with 22 bases between. The DNA for the CDR3 is TGCAGTGCTAGGGGAGTGGAAATTGGGCCTACATATGGCTACACCTTC. Its translation: CSARGVEIGPTYGYTF.

The chain combines TRBV20-1 with TRBJ1-1; tentative D call: TRBD1 (5 bases). Trimming cost V 6 bases and J 5 bases, with 19 bases left between them. CDR3 size: 14 residues. Germline assignment: CDR1 DFQATT and CDR2 SNEGSKA (reference sequence). CDR3 loop: CSADGGLVGTEAFF. The DNA for the CDR3 is TGCAGTGCCGACGGGGGGTTAGTTGGGACTGAAGCTTTCTTT.

The V and J genes are TRBV7-9 and TRBJ2-7; TRBD2 matches at 11 bases. The germline V gene has CDR1 SEHNR and CDR2 FQNEAQ (reference sequence). This CDR3 spans 16 amino acids. J was trimmed by 3 bases and V by 3 bases; bases with no gene match: 7. Here the CDR3 DNA reads TGTGCCAGCAGCTTCGGGTCAGGACTAGCGGGCTACGAGCAGTACTTC. It translates to CASSFGSGLAGYEQYF.

This chain connects TRBV12-3 or TRBV12-4 to TRBJ2-1; 12 bases line up with TRBD2. The CDR3 sequence is 15 residues long. The ends lost 3 bases at V and 5 bases at J; junction bases unmatched: 2. The CDR3 protein is CASSFGLAGNNEQFF. DNA for the CDR3: TGTGCCAGCAGTTTTGGACTAGCGGGGAACAATGAGCAGTTCTTC.

This sequence joins TRBV19 and TRBJ1-5, with no clear D. The V and J ends lost 9 bases and 3 bases respectively, with 15 bases between them. Germline V gene data show CDR1 as LNHDA and CDR2 as SQIVND (reference sequence). This CDR3 region has 14 residues. The CDR3 sequence: CASHSGIFNQPQHF. CDR3 in DNA: TGTGCCAGCCACTCCGGGATCTTCAATCAGCCCCAGCATTTT.

The V call is TRBV27, the J call TRBJ1-1; no firm D call. Germline CDR1 is MNHEY and CDR2 is SMNVEV (reference sequence). The CDR3 runs to 14 residues. V lost 5 bases and J lost 1, with 11 bases in between. The CDR3 spells CASSIQEGNTEAFF. The CDR3 DNA is TGTGCCAGCAGTATCCAGGAGGGGAACACTGAAGCTTTCTTT.

The chain combines TRBV6-4 with TRBJ2-1; D is perhaps TRBD1 (6 bases). V was shortened by 2 bases and J by 7 bases, with 12 bases between the two germline ends. The CDR3 sequence is 14 residues long. The germline gives CDR1 MRHNA, CDR2 SNTAGT. This CDR3 is CASSDDPTGNEQFF. CDR3 DNA sequence: TGTGCCAGCAGTGACGACCCCACAGGGAATGAGCAGTTCTTC.

This chain joins TRBV13 and TRBJ2-3, with 9 bases aligning to TRBD2. V was pared by 5 bases and J by 6 bases, with 12 bases of the junction left unmatched. Germline V gene sequence: CDR1 PRHDT, CDR2 FYEKMQ (reference sequence). This CDR3 comprises 16 residues. DNA of the CDR3: TGTGCCAGCAGCCCTCCCCGGGCTAGCGGGGTGGATACGCAGTATTTT. Translating it yields CASSPPRASGVDTQYF.

This clonotype was found once. The V and J genes are TRBV18 and TRBJ2-1; D might be TRBD2 (6 bases). The V gene's germline CDR1 is KGHSH and CDR2 LQKENI. V was clipped by 3 bases and J by 8 bases, with 11 bases between them. CDR3 size: 13 residues. In nucleotides, the CDR3 is TGTGCCAGCTCACCTCCCGGGGGAGATGAGCAGTTCTTC. The encoded protein is CASSPPGGDEQFF.

V gene TRBV2 combines with J gene TRBJ1-5; the D is unclear. The CDR3 is 14 amino acids. Trimming left V 7 bases short and J 6 bases short, with 16 bases between. Germline V gene data show CDR1 as SNHLY and CDR2 as FYNNEI. The CDR3 loop reads CASTPGKGSQPQHF. In DNA, the CDR3 is TGTGCCAGCACCCCGGGGAAGGGAAGTCAGCCCCAGCATTTT.

In DNA form, the CDR3 reads TGTGCCAGCAGTGGGCCTCGGACAGGGATTAACAATGAGCAGTTCTTC. Residues: CASSGPRTGINNEQFF. V and J are TRBV25-1 and TRBJ2-1; 8 bases line up with TRBD1. After removal of 4 bases from V and 5 bases from J, the junction contained 10 bases not matched to a gene. The germline V gene has CDR1 MGHDK and CDR2 SYGVNS. The CDR3 has 16 residues.